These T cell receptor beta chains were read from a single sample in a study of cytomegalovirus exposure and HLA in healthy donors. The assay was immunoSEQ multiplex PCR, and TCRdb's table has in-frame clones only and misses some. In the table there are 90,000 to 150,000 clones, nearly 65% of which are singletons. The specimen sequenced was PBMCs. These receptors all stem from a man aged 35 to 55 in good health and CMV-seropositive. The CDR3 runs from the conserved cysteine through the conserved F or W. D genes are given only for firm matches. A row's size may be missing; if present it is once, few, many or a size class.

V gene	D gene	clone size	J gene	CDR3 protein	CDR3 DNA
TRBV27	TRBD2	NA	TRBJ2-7	CATLTSGGRWYF	TGTGCCACCCTCACTAGCGGGGGGCGTTGGTACTTC
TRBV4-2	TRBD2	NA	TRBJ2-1	CASSPFLGTSITSSYNEQFF	TGTGCCAGCAGCCCCTTCCTTGGGACTAGTATAACCAGCTCCTACAATGAGCAGTTCTTC
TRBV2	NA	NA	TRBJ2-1	CASSSTPNSYNEQFF	TGTGCCAGCAGCTCGACACCGAACTCCTACAATGAGCAGTTCTTC
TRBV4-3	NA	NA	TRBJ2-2	CASSPAGIGELFF	TGCGCCAGCAGCCCGGCGGGGATCGGGGAGCTGTTTTTT
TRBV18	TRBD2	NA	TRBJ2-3	CASSPGPSLAGASTDTQYF	TGTGCCAGCTCACCGGGCCCCTCCCTAGCGGGGGCTAGCACAGATACGCAGTATTTT
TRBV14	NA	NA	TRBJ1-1	CASTSQGNTEAFF	TGTGCCAGCACCTCACAGGGGAACACTGAAGCTTTCTTT
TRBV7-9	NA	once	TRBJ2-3	CASSLQGTDTQYF	TGTGCCAGCAGCTTACAGGGCACAGATACGCAGTATTTT
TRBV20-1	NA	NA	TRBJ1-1	CSADRNTEAFF	TGCAGTGCTGATAGGAACACTGAAGCTTTCTTT
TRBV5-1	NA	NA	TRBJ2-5	CASSSAGGQETQYF	TGCGCCAGCAGCTCCGCGGGTGGGCAAGAGACCCAGTACTTC
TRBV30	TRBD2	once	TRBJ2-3	CAWSVLAGGGGDTQYF	TGTGCCTGGAGTGTACTAGCGGGAGGTGGGGGAGATACGCAGTATTTT
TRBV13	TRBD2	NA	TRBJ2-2	CASSDRTSRTGELFF	TGTGCCAGCAGCGATAGGACTAGCCGGACCGGGGAGCTGTTTTTT
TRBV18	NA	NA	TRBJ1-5	CASSPTSNSNQPQHF	TGTGCCAGCTCACCAACCAGTAATAGCAATCAGCCCCAGCATTTT
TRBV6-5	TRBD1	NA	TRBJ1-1	CASRTGEQESTEAFF	TGTGCCAGCAGGACAGGGGAACAGGAGAGCACTGAAGCTTTCTTT
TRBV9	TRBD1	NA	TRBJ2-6	CASSARPTGGYSGANVLTF	TGTGCCAGCAGCGCCCGACCGACAGGGGGTTACTCTGGGGCCAACGTCCTGACTTTC
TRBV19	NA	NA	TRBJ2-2	CASTPVQAEGSGELFF	TGTGCCAGTACCCCGGTACAGGCAGAAGGTTCCGGGGAGCTGTTTTTT
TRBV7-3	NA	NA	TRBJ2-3	CASSHGLISDTQYF	TGTGCCAGCAGCCATGGACTAATTTCGGATACGCAGTATTTT
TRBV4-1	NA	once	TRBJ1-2	CASSQDGSLGQNNYGYTF	TGCGCCAGCAGCCAAGATGGGTCCCTCGGACAGAATAACTATGGCTACACCTTC
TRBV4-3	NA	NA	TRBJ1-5	CASSQSSGFGQPQHF	TGCGCCAGCAGCCAGTCTTCAGGGTTCGGCCAGCCCCAGCATTTT
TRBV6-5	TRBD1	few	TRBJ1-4	CASSYTGGEEKLFF	TGTGCCAGCAGTTATACAGGGGGCGAGGAAAAACTGTTTTTT
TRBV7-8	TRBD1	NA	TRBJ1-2	CASSPNRGATNYGYTF	TGTGCCAGCAGCCCGAACAGGGGGGCAACTAACTATGGCTACACCTTC
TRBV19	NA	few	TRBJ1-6	CASSPEFNSPLHF	TGTGCCAGTAGTCCCGAGTTTAATTCACCCCTCCACTTT
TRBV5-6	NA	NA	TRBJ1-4	CASSLGRINEKLFF	TGTGCCAGCAGCTTGGGCAGGATTAATGAAAAACTGTTTTTT
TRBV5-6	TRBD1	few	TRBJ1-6	CASSWGGTGGSPLHF	TGTGCCAGCAGCTGGGGGGGGACAGGGGGTTCACCCCTCCACTTT
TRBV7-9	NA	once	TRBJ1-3	CASSLAGQGIFGNTIYF	TGTGCCAGCAGCTTAGCGGGGCAGGGGATCTTCGGAAACACCATATATTTT
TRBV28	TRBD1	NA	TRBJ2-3	CASSLMGQGTDTQYF	TGTGCCAGCAGTTTAATGGGACAGGGCACAGATACGCAGTATTTT
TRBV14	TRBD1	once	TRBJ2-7	CASSQWTGPYEQYF	TGTGCCAGCAGCCAGTGGACAGGACCCTACGAGCAGTACTTC
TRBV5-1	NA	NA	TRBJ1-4	CASSLTGGSEEKLFF	TGCGCCAGCAGCTTGACGGGGGGGTCCGAGGAAAAACTGTTTTTT
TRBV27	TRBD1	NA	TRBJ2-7	CASSWTTPGQGYEQYF	TGTGCCAGCAGTTGGACGACTCCGGGACAGGGCTACGAGCAGTACTTC
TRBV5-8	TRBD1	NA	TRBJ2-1	CASSPTGGALNEQFF	TGTGCCAGCAGCCCGACAGGGGGCGCCCTAAATGAGCAGTTCTTC
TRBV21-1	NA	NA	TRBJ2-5	CASSKSATSDYQETQYF	TGTGCCAGCAGCAAAAGTGCGACTAGCGACTACCAAGAGACCCAGTACTTC
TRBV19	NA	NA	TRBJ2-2	CASSTGSYTGELFF	TGTGCCAGTAGTACAGGGTCCTACACCGGGGAGCTGTTTTTT
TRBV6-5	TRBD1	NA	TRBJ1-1	CASSSSDRFEAFF	TGTGCCAGCAGTTCCTCGGACAGGTTTGAAGCTTTCTTT
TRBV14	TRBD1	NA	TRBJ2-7	CASSHGRGSSYEQYF	TGTGCCAGCAGCCATGGCAGGGGGAGCTCCTACGAGCAGTACTTC
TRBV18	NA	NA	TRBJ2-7	CASSPPPQGGEQYF	TGTGCCAGCTCACCACCACCCCAAGGGGGCGAGCAGTACTTC
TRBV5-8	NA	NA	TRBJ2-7	CASSLGLYYEQYF	TGTGCCAGCAGCCTTGGACTGTACTACGAGCAGTACTTC
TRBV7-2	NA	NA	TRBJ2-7	CASRSEGAGPFEQYF	TGTGCCAGCAGATCCGAGGGGGCGGGACCTTTCGAGCAGTACTTC
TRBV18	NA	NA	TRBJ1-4	CASSPNTAGQEKLFF	TGTGCCAGCTCACCAAACACGGCAGGGCAAGAAAAACTGTTTTTT
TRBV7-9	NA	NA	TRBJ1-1	CASRRDMQDSEAFF	TGTGCCAGCAGGAGAGATATGCAGGACTCTGAAGCTTTCTTT
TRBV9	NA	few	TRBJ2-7	CASSVLGRDEQYF	TGTGCCAGCAGCGTATTAGGCAGGGACGAGCAGTACTTC
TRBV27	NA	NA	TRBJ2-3	CASSLLQGEGGGPTDTQYF	TGTGCCAGCAGTTTACTGCAAGGCGAGGGGGGGGGCCCCACAGATACGCAGTATTTT
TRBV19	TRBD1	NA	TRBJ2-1	CASSIWGTGWVNEQFF	TGTGCCAGTAGTATCTGGGGGACAGGGTGGGTCAATGAGCAGTTCTTC
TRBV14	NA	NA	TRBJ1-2	CASSHPFGQGQVGSDYGYTF	TGTGCCAGCAGCCATCCCTTCGGGCAGGGGCAAGTCGGTTCGGACTATGGCTACACCTTC
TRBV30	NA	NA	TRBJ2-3	CAWTRALSTDTQYF	TGTGCCTGGACGAGGGCCCTCAGCACAGATACGCAGTATTTT
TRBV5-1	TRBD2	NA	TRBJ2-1	CASSFTSGGAPEQFF	TGCGCCAGCAGCTTTACTAGCGGGGGGGCCCCCGAGCAGTTCTTC
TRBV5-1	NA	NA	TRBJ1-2	CASSFSLDGGYTF	TGCGCCAGCAGCTTTAGTCTCGACGGGGGCTACACCTTC
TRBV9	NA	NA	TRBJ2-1	CASSVAPSFYEQFF	TGTGCCAGCAGCGTAGCTCCGTCTTTTTATGAGCAGTTCTTC
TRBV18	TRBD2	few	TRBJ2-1	CASSPPGTSSINEQFF	TGTGCCAGCTCACCGCCCGGGACTAGCTCGATCAATGAGCAGTTCTTC